This is a list of T cell receptor beta chains from one sample in a study of blood T cell repertoires in COVID-19. The table came from immunoSEQ multiplex PCR; TCRdb's copy has only in-frame clones and leaves some out. This table has over 200,000 clones, 70% to 90% appearing once. The sequencing sample was made of PBMCs or T cells enriched from blood (not recorded which). These receptors came from a man younger than 40 who had recovered from COVID-19. Both conserved end residues are part of each CDR3. A D gene is named only where the DNA matches it firmly. The size entry is marked missing in some rows and otherwise reads once, few, many or a size class.

>.|TRBV4-2|TRBJ2-5|.
CASSQGSGPSETQYF
TGTGCCAGCAGCCAAGGGAGCGGGCCTTCGGAGACCCAGTACTTC
>.|TRBV9|TRBJ1-1|.
CASSVSLNTEAFF
TGTGCCAGCAGCGTATCATTGAACACTGAAGCTTTCTTT
>.|TRBV24-1|TRBJ2-7|TRBD1
CATSPQGAGEQYF
TGTGCCACCAGTCCGCAGGGGGCGGGGGAGCAGTACTTC
>.|TRBV13|TRBJ1-1|.
CASSVQAEAFF
TGTGCCAGCAGCGTCCAGGCTGAAGCTTTCTTT
>.|TRBV7-8|TRBJ2-2|TRBD2
CASSSVIAGASNTGELFF
TGTGCCAGCAGCTCGGTTATAGCGGGAGCTTCTAACACCGGGGAGCTGTTTTTT
>.|TRBV2|TRBJ1-4|TRBD1
CASSANPGTGREKLFF
TGTGCCAGCAGTGCTAACCCCGGGACAGGGAGGGAAAAACTGTTTTTT
>.|TRBV7-3|TRBJ2-2|TRBD1
CASSSRQGATGELFF
TGTGCCAGCAGCTCCAGACAGGGGGCAACCGGGGAGCTGTTTTTT
>.|TRBV5-1|TRBJ1-1|.
CASSLVGEMNTEAFF
TGCGCCAGCAGCTTGGTTGGAGAAATGAACACTGAAGCTTTCTTT
>.|TRBV5-4|TRBJ2-1|.
CASSLGGGGGTVYNEQFF
TGTGCCAGCAGCTTGGGAGGAGGGGGCGGGACGGTTTACAATGAGCAGTTCTTC
>.|TRBV7-9|TRBJ1-1|TRBD1
CASPSPGQAYASGAFF
TGTGCCAGCCCAAGTCCGGGACAGGCGTACGCCTCGGGCGCTTTCTTT
>few|TRBV2|TRBJ1-2|.
CASRATSYGYTF
TGTGCCAGCAGGGCGACATCCTATGGCTACACCTTC
>.|TRBV15|TRBJ1-4|TRBD1
CATRTHGTGGEKLFF
TGTGCCACCAGAACCCACGGAACAGGGGGCGAAAAACTGTTTTTT
>.|TRBV18|TRBJ2-1|TRBD1
CASSPPGQGVYNEQFF
TGTGCCAGCTCACCTCCGGGACAGGGAGTCTACAATGAGCAGTTCTTC